This is a list of T cell receptor beta chains from one sample in a study of response to subunit inactivated influenza vaccine. One entry per CDR3 protein, called by TCRdb with MiXCR from the RT-PCR reads. The sample includes more than 550,000 distinct CDR3 sequences, approximately 12% of them seen just once. The specimen was PBMCs from blood, collected on the day of vaccination. The source is a middle-aged man who received an inactivated influenza vaccine. CDR3s include the opening cysteine and the closing phenylalanine or tryptophan. The D gene is left open where the match is weak. A row's size may be missing; if present it is once, few, many or a size class.

V,J,D,size,DNA,CDR3
TRBV20-1,TRBJ2-5,TRBD2,NA,TGCAGTGCTAGAGATTACCTAGCGGGGGTGGCCCAGTACTTC,CSARDYLAGVAQYF
TRBV7-2,TRBJ2-2,NA,NA,TGTGCCAGCAGCTTATGGCCTACCGGGGAGCTGTTTTTT,CASSLWPTGELFF
TRBV18,TRBJ2-3,NA,NA,TGTGCCAGCTCACCAGGAGGGGACCGTACAGATACGCAGTATTTT,CASSPGGDRTDTQYF
TRBV5-1,TRBJ2-3,TRBD2,NA,TGCGCCAGCAGCCTCCGGACTAGCGGGACCTTAGATACGCAGTATTTT,CASSLRTSGTLDTQYF
TRBV5-1,TRBJ2-3,TRBD2,NA,TGCGCCAGCAGCTTGGGACTGACTAGCGGGAGGGCCTCGAAAGATACGCAGTATTTT,CASSLGLTSGRASKDTQYF
TRBV13,TRBJ1-1,TRBD1,few,TGTGCCAGCAGCCCCCCCGGGACAGCTAGGATTGAAGCTTTCTTT,CASSPPGTARIEAFF
TRBV5-1,TRBJ1-4,NA,NA,TGCGCCAGCAGCTTGGGACATTCCGAAAAACTGTTTTTT,CASSLGHSEKLFF
TRBV2,TRBJ1-5,TRBD1,few,TGTGCCAGCAGTGTCGGACAGGGGTTTCAGCCCCAGCATTTT,CASSVGQGFQPQHF
TRBV20-1,TRBJ2-1,NA,NA,TGCAGTGCCGCCACTGGCGGATCCTACAATGAGCAGTTCTTC,CSAATGGSYNEQFF
TRBV9,TRBJ2-1,TRBD2,NA,TGTGCCAGCAGCGCCCGCGCGACTAGCGTTTTTGGTGAGCAGTTCTTC,CASSARATSVFGEQFF
TRBV6-1,TRBJ2-7,NA,few,TGTGCCAGCAGTGAAGGGCAGGCTTACTCCTACGAGCAGTACTTC,CASSEGQAYSYEQYF
TRBV28,TRBJ2-7,NA,NA,TGTGCCAGCAGTTTGGCGGGTACGCTTAGCGAGCAGTACTTC,CASSLAGTLSEQYF
TRBV6-4,TRBJ2-2,TRBD2,few,TGTGCCAGCAGTGACTCTAGCGGGGGGACGAACACCGGGGAGCTGTTTTTT,CASSDSSGGTNTGELFF
TRBV12-3/TRBV12-4,TRBJ2-2,NA,NA,TGTGCCAGCGAAATAGCAGGGCCCGGGGAGCTGTTTTTT,CASEIAGPGELFF
TRBV9,TRBJ2-5,TRBD2,NA,TGTGCCAGCAGCGCTGGACTAGCCATACAAGAGACCCAGTACTTC,CASSAGLAIQETQYF
TRBV12-3/TRBV12-4,TRBJ1-5,NA,NA,TGTGCCAGCAGTTCCCCGTGGAGCAATCAGCCCCAGCATTTT,CASSSPWSNQPQHF
TRBV7-2,TRBJ1-1,NA,few,TGTGCCAGCAGCTTTTACTCAGGGGACACTGAAGCTTTCTTT,CASSFYSGDTEAFF
TRBV7-3,TRBJ1-5,NA,few,TGTGCCAGCAGCCACCTCCCCCCTTACGGCAATCAGCCCCAGCATTTT,CASSHLPPYGNQPQHF
TRBV15,TRBJ1-5,NA,few,TGTGCCACCAGCAGAGACCGGTCCCCGTATCAGCCCCAGCATTTT,CATSRDRSPYQPQHF
TRBV28,TRBJ2-2,NA,few,TGTGCCAGCAGTTTAGTGCCCTCGGGCACCGGGGAGCTGTTTTTT,CASSLVPSGTGELFF
TRBV20-1,TRBJ2-4,NA,few,TGCAGTGCTAGGGACGGGGGAAACATTCAGTACTTC,CSARDGGNIQYF
TRBV6-2/TRBV6-3,TRBJ2-7,NA,few,TGTGCCAGCACGGGACACACCCTATTCCACGAGCAGTACTTC,CASTGHTLFHEQYF
TRBV4-3,TRBJ2-5,NA,NA,TGCGCCAGCAGCCAAGATGCAGGGCAGCGAGAGACCCAGTACTTC,CASSQDAGQRETQYF
TRBV12-3/TRBV12-4,TRBJ2-7,NA,many,TGTGCCAGCAGCCGAAGCGTGCTCGAGCAGTACTTC,CASSRSVLEQYF
TRBV7-9,TRBJ2-3,TRBD2,few,TGTGCCAGCAGCTTAACGGGACTAGCGGGGAAAGATACGCAGTATTTT,CASSLTGLAGKDTQYF
TRBV6-1,TRBJ2-1,NA,many,TGTGCCAGCAGTATTACAACGAGCTCCTACAATGAGCAGTTCTTC,CASSITTSSYNEQFF
TRBV3-1,TRBJ1-1,NA,NA,TGTGCCAGCAGCCAAGATCTGGGGGCTCAAGCTTTCTTT,CASSQDLGAQAFF
TRBV28,TRBJ2-7,NA,few,TGTGCCAGCACCGACGCCGTGGGGGGGCTATACGAGCAGTACTTC,CASTDAVGGLYEQYF
TRBV20-1,TRBJ2-2,NA,NA,TGCTGTGCTAGAGATGTTAGCGAGCAGTCGAACACCGGGGAGCTGTTTTTT,CCARDVSEQSNTGELFF
TRBV4-1,TRBJ2-7,NA,few,TGCGCCAGCAGCCAAGATTCAGGGATTGGCTACGAGCAGTACTTC,CASSQDSGIGYEQYF
TRBV20-1,TRBJ2-1,TRBD1,NA,TGCAGTGCCGGGACAGGGGAAGCATTGATATATGAGCAGTTCTTC,CSAGTGEALIYEQFF
TRBV25-1,TRBJ2-7,NA,few,TGTGCCAGCAGGGCCGCGGCGTCCTACGAGCAGTACTTC,CASRAAASYEQYF
TRBV29-1,TRBJ2-5,TRBD1,few,TGCAGCGTTGAACAGGGGGCAACGGAGACCCAGTACTTC,CSVEQGATETQYF
TRBV6-2/TRBV6-3,TRBJ1-5,NA,NA,TGTGCCAGCAGGGAGCAGGGCTGGAGCAATCAGCCCCAGCATTTT,CASREQGWSNQPQHF
TRBV12-3/TRBV12-4,TRBJ2-7,NA,NA,TGTGCCAGCAGCCCCAGGGGGAGGGATGAGCAGTACTTC,CASSPRGRDEQYF
TRBV9,TRBJ1-5,TRBD1,few,TGTGCCAGCAGCGCAGGAAACAGGGGGCTGGAGCCCCAGCATTTT,CASSAGNRGLEPQHF
TRBV12-3/TRBV12-4,TRBJ2-3,NA,many,TGTGCCAGCAGTGTGTTCGCAGATACGCAGTATTTT,CASSVFADTQYF
TRBV20-1,TRBJ2-7,TRBD2,NA,TGCAGTGCGGGAGGGCGGACTGCCTACGAGCAGTACTTC,CSAGGRTAYEQYF
TRBV27,TRBJ1-6,NA,NA,TGTGCCAGCAGTAGGGGGGATCAGAGCTCCTATAATTCACCCCTCCACTTT,CASSRGDQSSYNSPLHF
TRBV7-2,TRBJ1-2,NA,many,TGTGCCAGCAGCTTAGTTTGGGAGGCAGGGGAAGGCTACACCTTC,CASSLVWEAGEGYTF
TRBV7-9,TRBJ1-1,NA,many,TGTGCCAGCAGCTTCGATCGTACGGTTGAAGCTTTCTTT,CASSFDRTVEAFF
TRBV7-9,TRBJ2-7,NA,NA,TGTGCCAGCAGCACGGGACACCAAACCTACGAGCAGTACTTC,CASSTGHQTYEQYF